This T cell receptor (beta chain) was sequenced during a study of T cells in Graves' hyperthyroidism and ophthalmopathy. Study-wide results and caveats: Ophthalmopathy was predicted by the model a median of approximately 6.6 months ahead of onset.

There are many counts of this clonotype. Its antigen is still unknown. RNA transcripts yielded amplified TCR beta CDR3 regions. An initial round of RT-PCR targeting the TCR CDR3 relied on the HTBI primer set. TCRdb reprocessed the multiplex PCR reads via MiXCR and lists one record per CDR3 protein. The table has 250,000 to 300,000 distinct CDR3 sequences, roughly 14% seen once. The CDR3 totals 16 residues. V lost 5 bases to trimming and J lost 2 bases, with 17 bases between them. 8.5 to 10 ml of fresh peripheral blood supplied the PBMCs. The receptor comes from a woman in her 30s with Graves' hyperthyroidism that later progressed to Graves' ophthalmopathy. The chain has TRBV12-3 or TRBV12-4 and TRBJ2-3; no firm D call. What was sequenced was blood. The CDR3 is CASSLQQRGITDTQYF. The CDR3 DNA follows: TGTGCCAGCAGTCTACAACAGCGAGGCATCACAGATACGCAGTATTTT.